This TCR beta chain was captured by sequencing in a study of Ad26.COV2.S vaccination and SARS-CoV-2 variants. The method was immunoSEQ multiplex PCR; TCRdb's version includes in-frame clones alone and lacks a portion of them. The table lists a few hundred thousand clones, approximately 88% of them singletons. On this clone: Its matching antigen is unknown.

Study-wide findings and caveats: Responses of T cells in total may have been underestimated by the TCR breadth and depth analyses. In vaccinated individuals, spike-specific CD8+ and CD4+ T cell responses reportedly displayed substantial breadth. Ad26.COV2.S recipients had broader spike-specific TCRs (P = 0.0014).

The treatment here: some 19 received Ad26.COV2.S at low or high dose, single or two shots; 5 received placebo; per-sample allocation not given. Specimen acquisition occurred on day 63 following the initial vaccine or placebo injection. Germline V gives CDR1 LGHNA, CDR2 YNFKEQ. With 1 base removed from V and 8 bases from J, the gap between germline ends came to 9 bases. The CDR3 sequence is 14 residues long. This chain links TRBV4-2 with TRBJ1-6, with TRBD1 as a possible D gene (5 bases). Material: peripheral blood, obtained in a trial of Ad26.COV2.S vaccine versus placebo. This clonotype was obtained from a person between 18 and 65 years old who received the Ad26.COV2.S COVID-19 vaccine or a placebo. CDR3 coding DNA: TGTGCCAGCAGCCAAGCAGGGTTGGATTCACCCCTCCACTTT. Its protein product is CASSQAGLDSPLHF.